A single sample gave rise to the 16 T cell receptor beta chains below, sequenced in a study of shared clonotypes between healthy human individuals. Clones were sequenced by immunoSEQ multiplex PCR, and TCRdb holds only the in-frame ones, with some missing. In the table there are more than 900,000 clones, around three quarters of which are singletons. The material sequenced was memory CD4+ T cells from PBMCs. The subset was: CD45RA-negative fraction. The receptors shown here come from a man aged 18-30 years in good health. Some clones in this sample may be carry-over from other donors' samples.

This rearrangement joins TRBV4-1 to TRBJ2-7, with 9 bases matching TRBD2. CDR1 is MGHRA and CDR2 is YSYEKL in the germline V gene. With 0 bases clipped from V and 7 bases from J, the junction kept 4 bases outside the gene matches. This CDR3 spans 14 amino acids. CDR3 protein: CASSQDRLAGEQYF. CDR3 coding DNA: TGCGCCAGCAGCCAAGATAGGCTAGCGGGAGAGCAGTACTTC.

The chain employs TRBV7-9 and TRBJ1-1; 8 bases agree with TRBD1. Trimming cost V 5 bases and J 6 bases; bases outside gene matches: 20. This CDR3 region has 18 residues. Germline values: CDR1 SEHNR, CDR2 FQNEAQ (reference sequence). Here the CDR3 DNA reads TGTGCCAGCAGCCTTGGGTTGGGCAGGGGGCGGAGGGGCGCTGAAGCTTTCTTT. This gives the protein CASSLGLGRGRRGAEAFF.

In this sample, this clone turned up a few times. At the DNA level, this CDR3 is encoded by other sequences in the same sample as well. The chain combines TRBV5-1 with TRBJ1-1, with 9 positions matching TRBD1. The ends lost 5 bases at V and 4 bases at J; junction bases unmatched: 6. CDR3 length: 14 residues. The germline gives CDR1 SGHRS, CDR2 YFSETQ. The CDR3 bases are TGCGCCAGCAGACGGACAGGGGATAGCACTGAAGCTTTCTTT. It encodes CASRRTGDSTEAFF. Full variable domain (outside the CDR3, taken from reference TRBV5-1 and TRBJ1-1): KAGVTQTPRYLIKTRGQQVTLSCSPISGHRSVSWYQQTPGQGLQFLFEYFSETQRNKGNFPGRFSGRQFSNSRSEMNVSTLELGDSALYLCASRRTGDSTEAFFGQGTRLTVV.

J is TRBJ2-3 and V is TRBV5-1; TRBD1 or TRBD2 may be the D gene (5 bases each). The V gene lost 4 bases and the J gene lost 3 bases, with 9 bases spanning the gap. CDR1 SGHRS and CDR2 YFSETQ come from the germline V gene. The CDR3 has 13 residues. The CDR3 loop is CASSRDGTDTQYF. DNA for the CDR3: TGCGCCAGCAGCCGGGACGGGACAGATACGCAGTATTTT.

The V gene is TRBV2, the J gene TRBJ1-6; 9 bases align to TRBD1. CDR3 length equals 16 residues. Trimming took 6 bases from V and 3 from J; bases not matched to a gene: 6. Germline V CDR1 and CDR2: SNHLY, FYNNEI. CDR3 sequence (DNA): TGTGCCAGCAGCGAGCGACAGGGGGGCTATAATTCACCCCTCCACTTT. It specifies CASSERQGGYNSPLHF.

This rearrangement joins TRBV7-9 to TRBJ2-1; weak D call: TRBD1 (5 bases). This CDR3 region has 13 residues. Trimming took off 3 bases at V and 8 bases at J, with 11 bases between the two ends. Germline V gene sequence: CDR1 SEHNR, CDR2 FQNEAQ (reference sequence). CDR3 DNA sequence: TGTGCCAGCAGCTTGTCCAGGGCGGATGAGCAGTTCTTC. This gives the protein CASSLSRADEQFF.

The V and J genes are TRBV30 and TRBJ1-2, with D uncertain. V was clipped by 2 bases and J by 4 bases, with 8 bases between them. Germline V gene lookup returns CDR1 GTSNPN and CDR2 SVGIG (reference sequence). The CDR3 is 12 residues long. The CDR3 DNA reads as TGTGCCTGGAGTCCAGATTCCTATGGCTACACCTTC. Protein sequence: CAWSPDSYGYTF.

This chain uses TRBV7-8 with TRBJ2-1; TRBD2 agrees at 11 bases. J lost 7 bases, V lost 5 bases, and 7 bases had no gene match. The CDR3 totals 15 residues. CDR1 SGHVS and CDR2 FQNEAQ come from the germline V gene. The CDR3 loop reads CASSPSSGRGNEQFF. The CDR3 bases are TGTGCCAGCAGCCCTAGTAGCGGGAGGGGTAATGAGCAGTTCTTC.

This clone was picked up one time. The chain joins TRBV7-3 to TRBJ2-2; D is tentatively TRBD1 or TRBD2 (5 bases each). V lost 5 bases, J lost 7 bases, and 17 bases lay in between. Germline loops: CDR1 SGHTA, CDR2 FQGTGA. The CDR3 sequence is 15 residues long. The CDR3 region has the DNA TGTGCCAGCAGCAAGGGACGACCCGGGGACGGGGAGCTGTTTTTT. This translates into CASSKGRPGDGELFF.

This clone was seen a single time. The genes are TRBV29-1 and TRBJ2-7, with 12 bases aligning to TRBD1. The germline gives CDR1 SQVTM, CDR2 ANQGSEA. This CDR3 has 13 residues. The V segment lost 2 bases and the J segment 9 bases; nucleotides outside the gene matches: 5. This chain's CDR3 is CSVEWDRGLGQYF. The DNA of the CDR3 is TGCAGCGTTGAATGGGACAGGGGGCTCGGGCAGTACTTC.

The chain carries TRBV5-1 and TRBJ2-7; no definite D call. CDR3 size: 14 residues. Germline V gene sequence: CDR1 SGHRS, CDR2 YFSETQ. The ends were cut back, 0 bases at V and 2 bases at J, with 9 bases in the middle. Written as DNA, the CDR3 is TGCGCCAGCAGCTTGGAAGTTAAACCCTACGAGCAGTACTTC. Its protein product is CASSLEVKPYEQYF. The variable domain in full, completed from reference TRBV5-1 and TRBJ2-7, reads KAGVTQTPRYLIKTRGQQVTLSCSPISGHRSVSWYQQTPGQGLQFLFEYFSETQRNKGNFPGRFSGRQFSNSRSEMNVSTLELGDSALYLCASSLEVKPYEQYFGPGTRLTVT.

V gene TRBV5-1 combines with J gene TRBJ2-5; D is uncertain. The length of the CDR3 is 11 residues. The V end lost 5 bases, the J end lost 2 bases, and 4 bases lay between the germline ends. CDR1 is SGHRS and CDR2 is YFSETQ in the germline V gene. CDR3 DNA sequence: TGCGCCAGCAGTAAACAAGAGACCCAGTACTTC. Translating it yields CASSKQETQYF.

The rearrangement joins TRBV5-1 to TRBJ2-5; D gene uncertain. The CDR3 length is 15 residues. Looked up from germline, CDR1 is SGHRS and CDR2 is YFSETQ. Between the trimmed V and J ends, which lost 1 base and 4 bases, there was a span of 14 bases. The CDR3 DNA reads as TGCGCCAGCAGCTTGAGGGATTCTCTGGTAGAGACCCAGTACTTC. Its translation is CASSLRDSLVETQYF.

The chain combines TRBV10-3 with TRBJ2-1; D is possibly TRBD1 or TRBD2 (7 bases each). Germline V gene lookup returns CDR1 ENHRY and CDR2 SYGVKD. The CDR3 sequence is 15 residues long. The V end lost 6 bases, the J end lost 8 bases, and 20 bases lay between the germline ends. The CDR3: CAISYGQGGQHEQFF. DNA of the CDR3: TGTGCCATCAGCTATGGGCAGGGGGGGCAGCATGAGCAGTTCTTC.

The gene calls are TRBV30 and TRBJ1-3; 10 nucleotides match TRBD1. CDR3 size: 15 residues. CDR1 and CDR2 from the germline V gene are GTSNPN and SVGIG (reference sequence). The V segment lost 5 bases and the J segment 4 bases; nucleotides outside the gene matches: 8. In DNA form, the CDR3 reads TGTGCCTGGGGATCTCCGGGACAGGGGGGAAACACCATATATTTT. This gives the protein CAWGSPGQGGNTIYF.

The CDR3 here is CASSVGVAENQETQYF. DNA of the CDR3: TGTGCCAGCAGCGTAGGGGTAGCGGAAAACCAAGAGACCCAGTACTTC. The chain uses TRBV9 and TRBJ2-5, with D perhaps matching TRBD2 (6 bases). Per the germline V gene, CDR1 is SGDLS and CDR2 is YYNGEE. The ends were cut back, 0 bases at V and 0 bases at J, with 12 bases in the middle. The CDR3 length is 16 residues.